One and the same sample provided the 12 T cell receptor beta chains below, sequenced in a study of T cell changes during pregnancy in multiple sclerosis. The repertoire was sequenced with immunoSEQ multiplex PCR; TCRdb's copy has only in-frame clones and lacks some. The table lists about 70,000 clones, more than 80% of them singletons. This specimen consisted of peripheral blood, obtained in the second trimester of pregnancy. These receptors were obtained from a female donor in good health, enrolled as a control in a pregnancy study.

The chain is built from TRBV7-9 and TRBJ2-2, with D possibly being TRBD1 (6 bases). Trimming stripped 10 bases from V and 0 bases from J, with 9 bases between. The CDR3 is made up of 13 amino acids. Per the germline V gene, CDR1 is SEHNR and CDR2 is FQNEAQ (reference sequence). The CDR3 sequence is CATGQSNTGELFF. CDR3 DNA: TGTGCCACTGGACAGTCGAACACCGGGGAGCTGTTTTTT.

This clone has a single count. This rearrangement joins TRBV11-2 to TRBJ2-7; D might be TRBD2 (7 bases). This CDR3 is built from 15 residues. Trimming pared 5 bases from V and 3 bases from J, leaving 17 bases between. CDR1 is SGHAT and CDR2 is FQNNGV in the germline V gene. The CDR3 is CASSPIQGGGYEQYF. CDR3 coding DNA: TGTGCCAGCAGCCCTATACAGGGAGGGGGCTACGAGCAGTACTTC.

V is TRBV13 and J is TRBJ2-7, with a weak D call TRBD2 (7 bases). The germline V gene has CDR1 PRHDT and CDR2 FYEKMQ (reference sequence). The V gene lost 7 bases and the J gene lost 0 bases, with 22 bases spanning the gap. This CDR3 comprises 17 residues. This CDR3 is CASTHRGGVLLSYEQYF. Here the CDR3 DNA reads TGTGCCAGCACCCACCGAGGGGGGGTCCTACTCTCCTACGAGCAGTACTTC. Full variable domain (rest looked up from reference TRBV13 and TRBJ2-7): AAGVIQSPRHLIKEKRETATLKCYPIPRHDTVYWYQQGPGQDPQFLISFYEKMQSDKGSIPDRFSAQQFSDYHSELNMSSLELGDSALYFCASTHRGGVLLSYEQYFGPGTRLTVT.

The chain has TRBV27 and TRBJ1-5; TRBD1 agrees at 9 bases. Germline V gene lookup returns CDR1 MNHEY and CDR2 SMNVEV (reference sequence). The CDR3 has 16 residues. Trimming at V came to 3 bases and at J to 6 bases, leaving 9 bases not matched to a gene. Here the CDR3 reads CASSLGTGRSSQPQHF. In DNA, the CDR3 is TGTGCCAGCAGTTTGGGGACAGGGAGATCCAGTCAGCCCCAGCATTTT.

V and J are TRBV4-3 and TRBJ2-3, with 7 bases fitting TRBD2. CDR1 is LGHNA, CDR2 YSLEER, per germline. The CDR3 has 17 amino acids. The V and J ends lost 3 bases and 1 base, in that order; junction bases with no gene match: 10. CDR3 sequence (DNA): TGCGCCAGCAGCCAGTCCCCGGGGGGAAGGGGCACAGATACGCAGTATTTT. This sequence encodes CASSQSPGGRGTDTQYF.

The chain recombines TRBV2 with TRBJ2-7; 9 bases are shared with TRBD2. The germline gives CDR1 SNHLY, CDR2 FYNNEI. The junction had 5 bases not matched to a gene; V was cut back by 4 bases and J by 1 base. The CDR3 extends over 15 amino acids. CDR3 loop: CASSGWSGGSYEQYF. The CDR3 DNA sequence: TGTGCCAGCAGTGGGTGGAGCGGGGGGTCCTACGAGCAGTACTTC.

The chain carries TRBV7-3 and TRBJ2-2, with 10 bases identical to TRBD2. Germline V gene sequence: CDR1 SGHTA, CDR2 FQGTGA. With V trimmed by 8 bases and J by 4 bases, 13 bases remained unmatched. CDR3 length: 17 residues. The CDR3 coding sequence is TGTGCCAGCGCCTCTGGAGCGGGGGGGCCAGGCACCGGGGAGCTGTTTTTT. Its translation is CASASGAGGPGTGELFF.

The rearrangement uses TRBV5-1 and TRBJ2-3, with D possibly being TRBD1 (5 bases). Trimming pared 3 bases from V and 4 bases from J, leaving 9 bases between. The germline gives CDR1 SGHRS, CDR2 YFSETQ. The CDR3 is 13 amino acids. The CDR3 DNA reads as TGCGCCAGCAGCTGGAAGGGGCCAGATACGCAGTATTTT. Encoded protein: CASSWKGPDTQYF.

The CDR3 DNA reads as TGTGCCAGCGGACGACAGAGCTCCTACAATGAGCAGTTCTTC. The encoded protein is CASGRQSSYNEQFF. The rearrangement uses TRBV6-5 and TRBJ2-1, with a weak D call TRBD1 (5 bases). Looked up from germline, CDR1 is MNHEY and CDR2 is SVGAGI. The CDR3 covers 14 residues. V was cut by 8 bases and J by 0 bases, with 11 bases left in between.

The rearrangement uses TRBV7-3 and TRBJ2-7; 9 bases are a match to TRBD1. V lost 1 base, J lost 5 bases, and 9 bases stayed unmatched. The germline gives CDR1 SGHTA, CDR2 FQGTGA. The CDR3 consists of 16 residues. CDR3 sequence reads: CASSLNGDRVFHEQYF. The CDR3 region has the DNA TGTGCCAGCAGCTTAAATGGGGACAGGGTCTTCCACGAGCAGTACTTC.

The chain carries TRBV4-3 and TRBJ1-2; possible D gene TRBD1, 6 bases. The CDR3 sequence is 16 residues long. The germline V gene has CDR1 LGHNA and CDR2 YSLEER. Trimming stripped 1 base from V and 4 bases from J, with 16 bases between. The CDR3 coding sequence is TGCGCCAGCAGCCAAGGCCGGACAGCTCGGGGCTATGGCTACACCTTC. Its translation is CASSQGRTARGYGYTF.

This chain uses TRBV6-5 with TRBJ1-2; D not certain. The CDR3 has 14 amino acids. Per germline, CDR1 MNHEY and CDR2 SVGAGI. V dropped 2 bases and J dropped 4 bases, with 11 bases sitting between them. In DNA, the CDR3 is TGTGCCAGCAGTTACGTTCTTGGCTCCTATGGCTACACCTTC. It yields the protein CASSYVLGSYGYTF.